This T cell receptor beta chain comes out of a study of shared clonotypes between healthy human individuals. Among the unsorted PBMC samples, replicate PCRs used about 280 ng DNA, 30,000 to 35,000 T cell genomes. Authors' data handling: There were no quality scores in the junction-only immunoSEQ sequences, so filtering differed. Method: immunoSEQ multiplex PCR; TCRdb's copy keeps in-frame clones and lacks some. V and J calls and clone size are those listed in that table; D and trimming were worked out from the DNA. The table records 400,000 to 600,000 clones, around 75% of them present only once. A word on this clone: The antigen is not known. The junction shows a germline mismatch at one end, possibly a read error.

This CDR3 spans 15 amino acids. Germline CDR1 and CDR2: SEHNR and FQNEAQ (reference sequence). Genomic DNA for unsorted samples was obtained from tens of millions of PBMCs. Study results and limitations: In this cohort, only blood was sampled, and tissue repertoires likely differ.

The chain recombines TRBV7-9 with TRBJ2-5; 8 bases match TRBD2. Source material: PBMCs. The TCR was taken from a woman in her forties in good health. Some clones in this sample may be carry-over from other donors' samples. CDR3 bases: TGTGCCAGCAGTTTAGGACTAGCAAATCGAGAGACCCAGTACTTC. This codes for CASSLGLANRETQYF.